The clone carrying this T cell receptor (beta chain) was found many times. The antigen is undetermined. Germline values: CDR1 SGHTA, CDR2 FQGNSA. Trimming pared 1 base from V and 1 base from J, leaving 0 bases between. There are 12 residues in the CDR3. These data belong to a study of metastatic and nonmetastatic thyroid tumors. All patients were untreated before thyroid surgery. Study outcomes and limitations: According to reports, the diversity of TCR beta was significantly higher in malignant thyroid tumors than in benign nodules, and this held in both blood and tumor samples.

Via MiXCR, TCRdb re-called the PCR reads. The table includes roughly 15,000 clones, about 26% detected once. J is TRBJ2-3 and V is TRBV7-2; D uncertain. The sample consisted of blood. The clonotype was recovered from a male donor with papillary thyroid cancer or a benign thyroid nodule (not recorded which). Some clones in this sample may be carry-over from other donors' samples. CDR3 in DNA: TGTGCCAGCAGCTTAGGCACAGATACGCAGTATTTT. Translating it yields CASSLGTDTQYF.